Listed below are T cell receptor beta chains from one sample, sequenced in a study of blood T cell repertoires in COVID-19. Produced via immunoSEQ multiplex PCR; TCRdb's table is partial and in-frame only. The table includes 72,000 or so clones, roughly 81% detected once. Sequencing was carried out using peripheral blood. The receptors were sampled from a human donor in a cohort sampled during active COVID-19. Both conserved end residues are part of each CDR3. A D gene is named only where the DNA matches it firmly. The size of a clone is reported for some rows only, either as once, few or many, or as a class for expanded clones.

D,J,V,size,CDR3,DNA
NA,TRBJ2-7,TRBV12-2,few,CASRLGTSGSYEQYF,TGTGCAAGTCGCTTGGGGACTAGCGGTTCCTACGAGCAGTACTTC
NA,TRBJ2-7,TRBV21-1,NA,CASSFQGAYHEQYF,TGTGCCAGCAGCTTTCAGGGGGCGTATCACGAGCAGTACTTC
TRBD2,TRBJ2-3,TRBV7-8,NA,CASSQQGLASPDTQYF,TGTGCCAGCAGTCAACAAGGACTAGCAAGCCCAGATACGCAGTATTTT
NA,TRBJ2-3,TRBV14,NA,CASSQGDTPTDTQYF,TGTGCCAGCAGCCAAGGGGACACTCCCACAGATACGCAGTATTTT
TRBD1,TRBJ1-6,TRBV6-5,NA,CASRGQGLDNSPLHF,TGTGCCAGCAGGGGACAGGGTCTGGATAATTCACCCCTCCACTTT
TRBD1,TRBJ1-4,TRBV28,NA,CASSSPGGLSEKLFF,TGTGCCAGCAGTTCCCCAGGGGGCTTAAGCGAAAAACTGTTTTTT
TRBD2,TRBJ2-7,TRBV2,NA,CASSGSGRRDEQYF,TGTGCCAGCAGTGGAAGCGGGAGGAGGGACGAGCAGTACTTC
NA,TRBJ1-1,TRBV19,NA,CASSIDAGTEAFF,TGTGCCAGTAGTATAGACGCGGGAACTGAAGCTTTCTTT
TRBD1,TRBJ1-1,TRBV5-1,NA,CASRDRGMNTEAFF,TGCGCCAGCAGGGACAGGGGAATGAACACTGAAGCTTTCTTT
TRBD2,TRBJ2-6,TRBV5-1,NA,CASSLSSGGAGANVLTF,TGCGCCAGCAGCTTGTCTTCGGGAGGGGCTGGGGCCAACGTCCTGACTTTC
TRBD1,TRBJ1-4,TRBV3-1/TRBV3-2,NA,CASSPYRGLNEKLFF,TGTGCCAGCAGCCCTTACAGGGGTTTGAATGAAAAACTGTTTTTT
NA,TRBJ1-5,TRBV6-2/TRBV6-3,NA,CASSRTLDQPQHF,TGTGCCAGCAGTCGGACATTGGATCAGCCCCAGCATTTT
TRBD2,TRBJ2-2,TRBV12-5,NA,CASGQTSGNTGELFF,TGTGCTAGTGGTCAAACTAGCGGGAACACCGGGGAGCTGTTTTTT
TRBD2,TRBJ2-5,TRBV12-5,NA,CASGLALNYSGRAEEETQYF,TGTGCTAGTGGTTTGGCCTTAAATTATAGCGGGAGGGCAGAGGAAGAGACCCAGTACTTC
TRBD1,TRBJ2-1,TRBV11-2,NA,CASSLRDRLNYNEQFF,TGTGCCAGCAGCTTGAGGGACAGACTAAACTACAATGAGCAGTTCTTC
NA,TRBJ1-5,TRBV6-5,once,CASSRTGGSGTPQHF,TGTGCCAGCAGTAGAACAGGAGGGTCGGGGACGCCCCAGCATTTT
TRBD1,TRBJ1-1,TRBV5-1,once,CASSLGQGAPEAFF,TGCGCCAGCAGCTTGGGACAGGGAGCCCCTGAAGCTTTCTTT
NA,TRBJ2-3,TRBV7-6,NA,CASSLVRTDTQYF,TGTGCCAGCAGCTTAGTTAGAACAGATACGCAGTATTTT
TRBD1,TRBJ1-1,TRBV7-2,NA,CASSLARGQGEAFF,TGTGCCAGCAGCTTAGCGAGGGGGCAGGGTGAAGCTTTCTTT
TRBD2,TRBJ2-5,TRBV6-5,NA,CASIIAGGLETQYF,TGTGCCAGCATCATAGCGGGGGGGCTCGAGACCCAGTACTTC